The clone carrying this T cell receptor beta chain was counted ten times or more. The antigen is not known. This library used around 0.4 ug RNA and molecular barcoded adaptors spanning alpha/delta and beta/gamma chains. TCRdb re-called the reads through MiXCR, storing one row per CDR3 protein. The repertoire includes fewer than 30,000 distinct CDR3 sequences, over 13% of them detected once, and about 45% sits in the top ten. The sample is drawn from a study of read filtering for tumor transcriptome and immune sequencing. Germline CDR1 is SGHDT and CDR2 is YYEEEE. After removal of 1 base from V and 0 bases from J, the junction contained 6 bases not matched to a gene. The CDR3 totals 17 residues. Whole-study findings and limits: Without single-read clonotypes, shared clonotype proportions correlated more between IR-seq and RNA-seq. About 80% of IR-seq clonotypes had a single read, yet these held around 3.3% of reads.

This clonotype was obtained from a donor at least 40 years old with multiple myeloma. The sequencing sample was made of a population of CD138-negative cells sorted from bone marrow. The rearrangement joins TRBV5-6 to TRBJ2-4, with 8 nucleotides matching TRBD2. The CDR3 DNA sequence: TGTGCCAGCAGCTTGCTGCGGGAGGATCTAGCCAAAAACATTCAGTACTTC. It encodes CASSLLREDLAKNIQYF.